This entry is about one TCR beta chain. Germline loops: CDR1 SGHTA, CDR2 FQGNSA. V lost 2 bases and J lost 0, with 5 bases in between. This CDR3 region has 14 residues. The record originates from a study of blood T cell repertoires in COVID-19. The wider study: Samples of COVID-19 (acute and convalescent) were obtained from the United States, Italy and Spain. In each case, the material was cDNA or gDNA derived from T cells, B-cell-depleted T cells, or PBMCs.

In the source study's methods: Amplification of reference gene primers was used by the study to estimate nucleated cell counts. Profiled with immunoSEQ multiplex PCR; TCRdb holds only in-frame clones, not every one. D and trimming were read from the DNA, whereas the V and J calls and clone size are those reported in that table. Of more than 200,000 clones listed, about 85% are singletons. The specimen was peripheral blood. This sequence originates from a man aged 35-49 years with acute or convalescent COVID-19. This chain links TRBV7-2 with TRBJ2-4; D call uncertain. The CDR3 sequence is CASSLTLAKNIQYF. The DNA for the CDR3 is TGTGCCAGCAGCTTAACTCTAGCCAAAAACATTCAGTACTTC.